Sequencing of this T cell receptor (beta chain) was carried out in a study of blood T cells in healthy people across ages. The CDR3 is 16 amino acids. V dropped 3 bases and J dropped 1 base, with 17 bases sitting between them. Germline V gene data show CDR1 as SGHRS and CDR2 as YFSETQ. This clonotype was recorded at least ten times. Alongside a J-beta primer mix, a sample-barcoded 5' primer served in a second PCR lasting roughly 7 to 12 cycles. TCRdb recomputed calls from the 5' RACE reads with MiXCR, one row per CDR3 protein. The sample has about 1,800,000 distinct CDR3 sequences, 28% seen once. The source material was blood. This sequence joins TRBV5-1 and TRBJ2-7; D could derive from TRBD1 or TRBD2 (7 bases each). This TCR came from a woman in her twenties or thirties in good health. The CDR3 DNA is TGCGCCAGCAGCTCCGAGGGGGCGGGGGTTTCCTACGAGCAGTACTTC. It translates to CASSSEGAGVSYEQYF.